These T cell receptor beta chains were read from a single sample in a study of blood T cell repertoires in COVID-19. Profiled with immunoSEQ multiplex PCR; TCRdb holds only in-frame clones, not every one. The table lists about 160,000 clones, approximately 87% of them singletons. Sequenced sample: PBMCs or T cells enriched from blood (not recorded which). The receptor source for this set is a woman aged 50 to 65 who had recovered from COVID-19. The CDR3 runs from the conserved cysteine through the conserved F or W. D genes are given only for firm matches. Not every row has a clone size; where given, it reads once, few, many or a size class.

>TRBV27|TRBJ1-6|NA|NA
TGTGCCAGCAGTTTAAATAGTTCACCCCTCCACTTT
CASSLNSSPLHF
>TRBV3-1/TRBV3-2|TRBJ1-1|NA|NA
TGTGCCAGCAGCCAATACAGAAACACTGAAGCTTTCTTT
CASSQYRNTEAFF
>TRBV6-5|TRBJ1-1|TRBD1|NA
TGTGCCAGCAGTCCGGGCCAGGGGGGATACACTGAAGCTTTCTTT
CASSPGQGGYTEAFF
>TRBV14|TRBJ2-5|NA|NA
TGTGCCAGCAGCCAAGGATGGGAGACCTGGCAAGAGACCCAGTACTTC
CASSQGWETWQETQYF
>TRBV11-3|TRBJ2-5|NA|NA
TGTGCCAGCAGCTTAGAAGACAGTCCCTGGGGAGAGACCCAGTACTTC
CASSLEDSPWGETQYF
>TRBV7-3|TRBJ2-2|TRBD2|NA
TGTGCCAGCAGCCCTCCCGGCTTAGCGGGGGGTGGCGGGGAGCTGTTTTTT
CASSPPGLAGGGGELFF
>TRBV19|TRBJ2-4|NA|NA
TGTGCCAGTAGTTCCCAGGGGGGAAGTGTAAACATTCAGTACTTC
CASSSQGGSVNIQYF
>TRBV9|TRBJ2-1|TRBD2|NA
TGTGCCAGCAGCGTAGAACCTAGCGGGGGGCCATACAATGAGCAGTTCTTC
CASSVEPSGGPYNEQFF
>TRBV3-1/TRBV3-2|TRBJ2-3|TRBD2|NA
TGTGCCAGCAGCCAAGATGGGCTAGCGGGGGGCGGAGATACGCAGTATTTT
CASSQDGLAGGGDTQYF
>TRBV7-3|TRBJ1-6|NA|few
TGTGCCAGCAGCTTAATAGGCGGGGGAAGTAATTCACCCCTCCACTTT
CASSLIGGGSNSPLHF
>TRBV6-2/TRBV6-3|TRBJ2-5|TRBD1|NA
TGTGCCAGCAGTTACGGGGGACAGGGTCGAGAGACCCAGTACTTC
CASSYGGQGRETQYF
>TRBV19|TRBJ2-1|NA|NA
TGTGCCAGTAGTTGTCGCCAGGGGTCCACCATCAATGAGCAGTTCTTC
CASSCRQGSTINEQFF
>TRBV6-1|TRBJ1-2|TRBD1|NA
TGTGCCAGCAGTGACAACCCACAGGGGATTGTCATAGGCTACACCTTC
CASSDNPQGIVIGYTF
>TRBV5-8|TRBJ2-5|TRBD2|NA
TGTGCCAGCAGCTTCACTCCGACTAGCGTAGAGACCCAGTACTTC
CASSFTPTSVETQYF
>TRBV7-2|TRBJ2-7|NA|NA
TGTGCCAGCAGCTTACCCAGCGGCGCCTCCTACGAGCAGTACTTC
CASSLPSGASYEQYF
>TRBV7-2|TRBJ2-1|NA|NA
TGTGCCTCCGGACAGCGGAACTTCTACAATGAGCAGTTCTTC
CASGQRNFYNEQFF
>TRBV7-2|TRBJ1-1|NA|once
TGTGCCAGCAGCCCCCCGGAGGTAGCCTACGCTTTCTTT
CASSPPEVAYAFF
>TRBV11-2|TRBJ2-7|NA|NA
TGTGCCAGCAGAAGGGGGGCGGGACAGTTACTCTACGAGCAGTACTTC
CASRRGAGQLLYEQYF
>TRBV5-6|TRBJ2-2|NA|NA
TGTGCCAGCAGCCTACAGGCTAGGGAGCTGTTTTTT
CASSLQARELFF
>TRBV6-5|TRBJ1-1|TRBD1|NA
TGTGCCAGCAGAACGACAGGGGGAAGGAACACTGAAGCTTTCTTT
CASRTTGGRNTEAFF
>TRBV5-4|TRBJ1-1|NA|NA
TGTGCCAGCAGCTTGGTAGGAGGGTACGCTTTCTTT
CASSLVGGYAFF
>TRBV6-2/TRBV6-3|TRBJ2-7|NA|NA
TGTGCCAGCAGTTTTGACACGGCCTACGAGCAGTACTTC
CASSFDTAYEQYF
>TRBV7-6|TRBJ2-5|TRBD2|NA
TGTGCCAGCAGCCCCGGGGGGAGGATGGAGACCCAGTACTTC
CASSPGGRMETQYF
>TRBV6-5|TRBJ1-5|NA|NA
TGTGCCAGCAGTTACCGCGGACCGAGGGATCAGCCCCAGCATTTT
CASSYRGPRDQPQHF
>TRBV15|TRBJ1-5|NA|few
TGTGCCACCAGGGACGGGAAGGGCAATCAGCCCCAGCATTTT
CATRDGKGNQPQHF
>TRBV12-3/TRBV12-4|TRBJ1-2|TRBD1|NA
TGTGCCAGCAGCCCGGGACAGGGGTTTGGCTACACCTTC
CASSPGQGFGYTF
>TRBV7-9|TRBJ1-2|NA|NA
TGTGCCAGCAGCTTAGAGGAACGGGGAGTCTATGGCTACACCTTC
CASSLEERGVYGYTF
>TRBV18|TRBJ2-7|TRBD1|NA
TGTGCCAGCTCACCCCAGGACAGGGGATACGAGCAGTACTTC
CASSPQDRGYEQYF
>TRBV28|TRBJ1-5|TRBD1|NA
TGTGCCAGCGAAGCACCGGGACAGGGTAGCAATCAGCCCCAGCATTTT
CASEAPGQGSNQPQHF
>TRBV6-5|TRBJ1-5|NA|NA
TGTGCCAGCAGTTACCTACAGGGCCATCAGCCCCAGCATTTT
CASSYLQGHQPQHF
>TRBV27|TRBJ2-5|TRBD2|NA
TGTGCCAGCAGTACCTACGGACTAGCGGGGGGAAGGGAGACCCAGTACTTC
CASSTYGLAGGRETQYF
>TRBV24-1|TRBJ1-5|TRBD1|NA
TGTGCCACCGGCGACAGGGACGATTTTAGCAATCAGCCCCAGCATTTT
CATGDRDDFSNQPQHF
>TRBV4-3|TRBJ1-2|NA|NA
TGCGCCAGCAGCGAAGAGGCAGCCTCAGGAGGCTACACCTTC
CASSEEAASGGYTF
>TRBV10-3|TRBJ1-5|NA|NA
TGTGCCATCAGTGGGAAGGAGCGGGAGCCCCAGCATTTT
CAISGKEREPQHF
>TRBV12-3/TRBV12-4|TRBJ1-3|NA|NA
TGTGCCAGCAGTTTAGGCGCCCGCGGGACCATATATTTT
CASSLGARGTIYF
>TRBV19|TRBJ1-5|TRBD1|NA
TGTGCCAGTAGTATAGGGACAGGGCTCTGGCAGCCCCAGCATTTT
CASSIGTGLWQPQHF
>TRBV3-1/TRBV3-2|TRBJ2-5|NA|NA
TGTGCCAGCAGCCAAGCTATCCCAACCGCCCAAGAGACCCAGTACTTC
CASSQAIPTAQETQYF
>TRBV19|TRBJ2-4|TRBD2|once
TGTGCCAGTAAGGGGTTAGCGGGAAACATTCAGTACTTC
CASKGLAGNIQYF
>TRBV5-1|TRBJ1-2|NA|once
TGCGCCAGCAGCTTAAGAGCTAACTATGGCTACACCTTC
CASSLRANYGYTF
>TRBV7-8|TRBJ1-1|TRBD1|few
TGTGCCAGCAGCCCAGGCGGGACAGGGCATACTGAAGCTTTCTTT
CASSPGGTGHTEAFF
>TRBV9|TRBJ2-2|TRBD2|NA
TGTGCCAGCAGCGTAGAAGCGGGGCAAACCGGGGAGCTGTTTTTT
CASSVEAGQTGELFF
>TRBV7-6|TRBJ1-2|TRBD1|NA
TGTGCCAGCAGCTTGGGACAGGGGGCGAACTATGGCTACACCTTC
CASSLGQGANYGYTF
>TRBV2|TRBJ1-4|TRBD1|NA
TGTGCCAGCAGGGGGGACAGTGCCCGTGAAAAACTGTTTTTT
CASRGDSAREKLFF